The 22 T cell receptor beta chains below were found in one sample sequenced in a study of CDR3 diversity in severe acne. Each CDR3 protein is one row after TCRdb ran MiXCR on the PCR reads. The sample includes tens of thousands of distinct CDR3 sequences, approximately 54% of them seen just once. The sequenced material came from blood. The receptors originated from a male donor with severe acne vulgaris.

This clonotype rates as medium-sized. V usage is TRBV20-1 and J usage is TRBJ2-5; D is perhaps TRBD1 (6 bases). Per germline, CDR1 DFQATT and CDR2 SNEGSKA (reference sequence). The germline V and J ends were trimmed by 6 bases and 0 bases, with 14 bases remaining between them. This CDR3 region has 14 residues. Written as DNA, the CDR3 is TGCAGTGCCCGGCGAAGGGGGTACCAAGAGACCCAGTACTTC. Encoded protein: CSARRRGYQETQYF.

V gene TRBV7-8 combines with J gene TRBJ2-7; 10 nucleotides line up with TRBD1. Per germline, CDR1 SGHVS and CDR2 FQNEAQ. J gave up 2 bases and V 6 bases, and 4 bases lay outside the gene matches. The CDR3 has 14 amino acids. CDR3 DNA sequence: TGTGCCAGCAGGAAAGACAGGGGGCCCTACGAGCAGTACTTC. It yields the protein CASRKDRGPYEQYF. Together with reference TRBV7-8 and TRBJ2-7, the CDR3 gives the full variable domain: GAGVSQSPRYKVAKRGQDVALRCDPISGHVSLFWYQQALGQGPEFLTYFQNEAQLDKSGLPSDRFFAERPEGSVSTLKIQRTQQEDSAVYLCASRKDRGPYEQYFGPGTRLTVT.

The V gene is TRBV9, the J gene TRBJ2-1; perhaps TRBD1 as D (5 bases). Deletions cut 0 bases from V and 0 bases from J, with 10 bases between. The CDR3 consists of 16 residues. Germline CDR1 SGDLS, CDR2 YYNGEE. The CDR3 bases are TGTGCCAGCAGCGTAGACGCAGGGCTCTCCTACAATGAGCAGTTCTTC. It codes for CASSVDAGLSYNEQFF.

The gene calls are TRBV10-1 and TRBJ2-5; D call uncertain. This CDR3 is built from 14 residues. Trimming took 0 bases from V and 0 from J, leaving 5 bases between them. CDR1 is WNHNN and CDR2 is SYGVQD in the germline V gene (reference sequence). CDR3 DNA sequence: TGCGCCAGCAGTGAGTCCTCGTACCAAGAGACCCAGTACTTC. Its protein product is CASSESSYQETQYF.

The chain is built from TRBV6-6 and TRBJ2-4; the match to TRBD1 covers 8 bases. V dropped 8 bases and J dropped 4; count of bases not matched to a gene: 7. Germline V gene data show CDR1 as MNHNY and CDR2 as SVGAGI (reference sequence). The CDR3 is 14 residues long. The CDR3 region is CASSRGTGKNIQYF. DNA for the CDR3: TGTGCCAGCTCAAGGGGGACAGGTAAAAACATTCAGTACTTC.

As regards this clonotype: The conserved closing phenylalanine or tryptophan is absent in this CDR3, likely reflecting a read error. It is unclear where the CDR3 begins or ends on the DNA, so no DNA is shown, and the CDR3 is as TCRdb lists it. J is TRBJ2-1 and V is TRBV5-6. The CDR3 is 8 amino acids in total, end residues counted. Germline CDR1 reads SGHDT; CDR2 reads YYEEEE. The chain's CDR3 is CASSFKLT.

This clonotype rates as medium-sized (0.01 to 0.1%). This chain's CDR3 is CASSALTAYGYTF. The CDR3 bases are TGTGCCAGCAGCGCATTGACAGCCTATGGCTACACCTTC. The rearrangement links TRBV2 to TRBJ1-2, with TRBD1 as a possible D gene (5 bases). Germline CDR1 reads SNHLY; CDR2 reads FYNNEI. The CDR3 runs to 13 residues. Trimming shortened V by 6 bases and J by 4 bases, and 12 bases separated the two germline ends.

This clonotype was detected many times. The chain recombines TRBV6-4 with TRBJ2-1; 11 nucleotides align to TRBD2. Germline V gene sequence: CDR1 MRHNA, CDR2 SNTAGT. The CDR3 consists of 15 residues. V trimming: 0 bases; J trimming: 6 bases; junction bases outside the gene matches: 1. In DNA, the CDR3 is TGTGCCAGCAGTGACTCTAGCGGGGGGGCCAATGAGCAGTTCTTC. Amino acids: CASSDSSGGANEQFF.

A note on this clonotype: The junction departs from the called germline gene at one end, perhaps through a read error. The V gene is TRBV7-9, the J gene TRBJ1-4, with D possibly being TRBD1 (5 bases). From germline, CDR1 is SEHNR and CDR2 FQNEAQ (reference sequence). This CDR3 region has 18 residues. CDR3 in amino acids: CASSPGLRLFATNEKPFF. The DNA for the CDR3 is TGTGCCAGCAGCCCGGGACTCCGTCTCTTTGCAACTAATGAAAAACCGTTTTTT. Based on the CDR3 plus reference TRBV7-9 and TRBJ1-4, the full variable domain is DTGVSQNPRHKITKRGQNVTFRCDPISEHNRLYWYRQTLGQGPEFLTYFQNEAQLEKSRLLSDRFSAERPKGSFSTLEIQRTEQGDSAMYLCASSPGLRLFATNEKPFFGSGTQLSVL.

The rearrangement uses TRBV25-1 and TRBJ1-2; D gene ambiguous. Between the trimmed V and J ends, which lost 3 bases and 2 bases, there was a span of 7 bases. Germline V gene sequence: CDR1 MGHDK, CDR2 SYGVNS. This CDR3 region has 13 residues. The CDR3 DNA follows: TGTGCCAGCAGTGATCTCGGGAACTATGGCTACACCTTC. This gives the protein CASSDLGNYGYTF.

This clonotype was seen repeatedly, ten times or more. V is TRBV12-3 or TRBV12-4 and J is TRBJ1-4; TRBD1 agrees at 8 bases. The length of the CDR3 is 18 residues. With V trimmed by 7 bases and J by 8 bases, 21 bases remained unmatched. The CDR3 here is CASTSGRTGLRVGEKLFF. Written as DNA, the CDR3 is TGTGCCAGCACCTCTGGTAGGACAGGGCTTCGTGTTGGAGAAAAACTGTTTTTT.

This clonotype came up many times. V usage is TRBV10-3 and J usage is TRBJ1-1; no definite D call. V gave up 2 bases and J gave up 10 bases, with 11 bases separating them. CDR3 length: 12 residues. Germline V gives CDR1 ENHRY, CDR2 SYGVKD. The CDR3 loop reads CAISEDTRRAFF. The DNA for the CDR3 is TGTGCCATCAGTGAGGACACCCGAAGAGCTTTCTTT.

The genes are TRBV12-3 or TRBV12-4 and TRBJ2-5; TRBD1 matches at 7 bases. The length of the CDR3 is 13 residues. After removal of 2 bases from V and 9 bases from J, the junction contained 6 bases not matched to a gene. The chain's CDR3 is CASSLNKGQPQYF. The CDR3 DNA follows: TGTGCCAGCAGTTTAAATAAGGGACAGCCCCAGTACTTC.

CDR3 loop: CASSGAGTPMNTEAFF. The CDR3 bases are TGTGCCAGCAGTGGGGCCGGGACACCGATGAACACTGAAGCTTTCTTT. V usage is TRBV25-1 and J usage is TRBJ1-1; tentative D call: TRBD1 (6 bases). The CDR3 runs to 16 residues. CDR1 and CDR2 from the germline V gene are MGHDK and SYGVNS. V dropped 4 bases and J dropped 0 bases, with 15 bases sitting between them.

In its sample, this clonotype was seen many times. V gene TRBV6-5 combines with J gene TRBJ1-6, with 9 bases identical to TRBD1. The CDR3 length is 16 residues. Germline trimming cut 5 bases from V and 10 bases from J; bases unmatched to any gene: 12. Germline CDR1 reads MNHEY; CDR2 reads SVGAGI. CDR3 protein: CASSRVGTGIRSPLHF. For the CDR3, the DNA is TGTGCCAGCAGTCGAGTCGGGACAGGGATTCGGTCACCCCTCCACTTT.

Only a few counts were recorded for this clonotype. The chain uses TRBV7-9 and TRBJ2-2; no clear D. V was clipped by 6 bases and J by 4 bases, with 9 bases between them. Germline CDR1 SEHNR, CDR2 FQNEAQ (reference sequence). The CDR3 is 13 amino acids. The chain's CDR3 is CASSPQSTGELFF. The CDR3 coding sequence is TGTGCCAGCAGTCCGCAGAGCACCGGGGAGCTGTTTTTT.

This chain uses TRBV28 with TRBJ1-6; no definite D call. Germline CDR1 is MDHEN and CDR2 is SYDVKM. V lost 2 bases to trimming and J lost 4 bases, with 12 bases between them. The CDR3 extends over 16 amino acids. The CDR3, as DNA: TGTGCCAGCAGTTTAGACCTCCAGGAATATAATTCACCCCTCCACTTT. Translating gives CASSLDLQEYNSPLHF.

The gene calls are TRBV6-1 and TRBJ2-1, with TRBD2 as a possible D gene (5 bases). V lost 6 bases, J lost 5 bases, and 20 bases lay in between. CDR3 size: 16 residues. CDR1 and CDR2 (germline): MNHNS, SASEGT. The CDR3 loop reads CASSLSGQRPHNEQFF. CDR3 sequence (DNA): TGTGCCAGCAGCCTATCGGGCCAGCGGCCCCACAATGAGCAGTTCTTC.

Remarks on this clonotype: Since a much larger clone is just one base distant, this may be a read error. The rearrangement links TRBV9 to TRBJ2-1; D not resolved. This CDR3 contains 16 residues. Germline V gene sequence: CDR1 SGDLS, CDR2 YYNGEE. DNA of the CDR3: TGTGCCGGCAGCGTAGGATCTATGAGAATCTACAATGAGCAGTTCTTC. Its translation: CAGSVGSMRIYNEQFF.

The V and J genes are TRBV2 and TRBJ1-4; 8 nucleotides line up with TRBD1. Trimming cost V 6 bases and J 8 bases; bases outside gene matches: 5. This CDR3 is 13 amino acids long. Germline lookup yields CDR1 SNHLY and CDR2 FYNNEI. CDR3 coding DNA: TGTGCCAGCAGACGGGACAGGCGGGAAAAACTGTTTTTT. It yields the protein CASRRDRREKLFF.

This clonotype was seen ten or more times. The DNA for the CDR3 is TGTGCCAGCAGTAGTGCGGGGCAGGGACCCTTTAAGGTGCAGTACTTC. Protein: CASSSAGQGPFKVQYF. J is TRBJ2-7 and V is TRBV2, with D perhaps TRBD2 (6 bases). Germline CDR1 SNHLY, CDR2 FYNNEI. The V end was cut by 5 bases, the J end by 9 bases, with 26 bases between. This CDR3 region has 16 residues.

The chain has TRBV29-1 and TRBJ2-3, with 7 bases fitting TRBD2. Trimming cost V 6 bases and J 3 bases; bases outside gene matches: 9. The CDR3 consists of 14 residues. Germline CDR1 reads SQVTM; CDR2 reads ANQGSEA. CDR3 bases: TGCAGCGTAGGAAGGGCGGGAGAGACAGATACGCAGTATTTT. Translating gives CSVGRAGETDTQYF.